This T cell receptor beta chain was identified during a study of blood T cell repertoires in COVID-19. Study summary: PBMCs, B-cell-depleted T cells, or T cells provided the cDNA or gDNA that made up the material.

Profiled with immunoSEQ multiplex PCR; TCRdb holds only in-frame clones, not every one. The sample records 150,000 to 200,000 clones, less than 90% being singletons. In Seattle, patients joined the study during active infection and were tracked longitudinally. Per the germline V gene, CDR1 is DFQATT and CDR2 is SNEGSKA (reference sequence). Germline trimming cut 3 bases from V and 4 bases from J; bases unmatched to any gene: 8. This CDR3 is built from 15 residues. Material: peripheral blood. The source is a woman aged 55-70 years with COVID-19, enrolled during active disease. This sequence joins TRBV20-1 and TRBJ2-5; the match to TRBD2 covers 10 bases. The CDR3 loop reads CSASPLAGVPETQYF. CDR3 DNA: TGCAGTGCTAGTCCGCTAGCGGGGGTCCCAGAGACCCAGTACTTC.